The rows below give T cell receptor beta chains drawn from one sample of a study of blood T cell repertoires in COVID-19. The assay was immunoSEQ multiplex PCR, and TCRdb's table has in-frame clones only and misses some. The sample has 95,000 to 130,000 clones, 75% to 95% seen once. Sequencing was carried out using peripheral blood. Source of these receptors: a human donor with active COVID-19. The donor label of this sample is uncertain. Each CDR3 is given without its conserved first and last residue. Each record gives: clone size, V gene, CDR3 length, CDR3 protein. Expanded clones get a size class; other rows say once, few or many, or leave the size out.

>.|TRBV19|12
ASSLQGNLHEQY
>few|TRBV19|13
ASSTPGQANYGYT
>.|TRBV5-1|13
ASGRGGGNSYEQY
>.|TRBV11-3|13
ASSPGQGLSYEQY
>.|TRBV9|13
ASSYGLAEGETQY
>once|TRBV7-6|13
ASSLGEFSYNEQF
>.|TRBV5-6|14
ASSPDSGESSYEQY
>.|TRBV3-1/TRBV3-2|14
ASSQVLAGGQETQY
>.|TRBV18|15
ASSPSGARGGYNEQF
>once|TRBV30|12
AWSVRQDTGELF
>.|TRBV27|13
ASKLSGKPTDTQY
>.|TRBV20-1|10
SASRQANEQY
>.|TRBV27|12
ASSSLRNTGELF
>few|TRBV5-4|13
ASSQQLATNYGYT
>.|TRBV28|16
ASSFLGTGDRVQDTQY
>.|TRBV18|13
ASSQRQIMNTEAF
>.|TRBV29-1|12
SGRVSDSYNEQF
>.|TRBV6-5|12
ASRGRVRKTEAF
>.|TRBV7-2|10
ASSLRVGEQF
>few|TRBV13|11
ASSKDRDYEQY
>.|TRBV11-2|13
ASSTGQGPGNTIY
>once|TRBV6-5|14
ASSYSGGVTNTEAF
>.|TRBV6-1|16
ASSATSGTLLRTDTQY
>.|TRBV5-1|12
ASRLRSSSYEQY
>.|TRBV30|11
AWSGQGNTEAF
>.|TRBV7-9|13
ASSYTGSRTDTQY
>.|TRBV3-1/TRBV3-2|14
ASSQGRASGANVLT
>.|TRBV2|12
ASTTGGGRNEQF
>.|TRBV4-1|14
ASSQNPADRGHGYT
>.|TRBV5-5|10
ASSLTRLKQF
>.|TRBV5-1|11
ASSSRSNTEAF
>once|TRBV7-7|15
ASSPDPRQGFNQPQH
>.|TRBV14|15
ASSQLGQGQYNYGYT
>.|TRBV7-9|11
AGTGSTYNEQF
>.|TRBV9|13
ASSVEGLGHNEQF
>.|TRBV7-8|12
ASSLTVSTVEQY
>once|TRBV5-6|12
ASSPGWGQETQY
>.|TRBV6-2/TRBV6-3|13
ASSYPQGYRYEQY
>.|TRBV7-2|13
ASSLVAGGYGELF
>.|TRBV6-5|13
ASRTAGTGSKEQY
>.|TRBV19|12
ATIKTGMEHGYT
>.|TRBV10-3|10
ANGQGEYEQY
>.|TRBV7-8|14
ASSPTGGGYQETQY
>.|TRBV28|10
ASTASVYEQY
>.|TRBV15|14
ATSRSGLGKTDTQY